A selection of T cell receptor beta chains follows, all from one sample in a study of T-cell reconstitution after alpha-beta-depleted transplantation in children. MiXCR, run by TCRdb on the PCR reads, gives a single entry per CDR3 protein. The top ten hold around 18% of the sample, which has some 150,000 distinct CDR3 sequences, more than 8% seen once. The sequencing here drew on PBMCs, mostly from graft donor cells, taken 180 days after TCRalphabeta/CD19-depleted stem cell transplant. The receptors were sampled from a female patient aged 2-10 years who had a stem cell transplant for congenital amegakaryocytic thrombocytopenia, so the T cells may come from the graft donor. Both conserved end residues are part of each CDR3. A D gene is named only where the DNA matches it firmly. Clone size, where shown, is once, few, many, or a class for clones that have expanded.

>many|TRBV7-9|-|TRBJ1-5
TGTGCCAGCATCATTAGGGTGGATCAGCCCCAGCATTTT
CASIIRVDQPQHF
>-|TRBV10-1|-|TRBJ2-7
TGCGCCAGCAGTGAGAACGGGCGCTACGAGCAGTACTTC
CASSENGRYEQYF
>many|TRBV5-1|-|TRBJ2-7
TGCGCCAGCAGTTGGAAGGCCGGGTACGAGCAGTACTTC
CASSWKAGYEQYF
>many|TRBV5-1|-|TRBJ1-1
TGCGCCAGCAGCTTAAGGGGGGTCCCCACTGAAGCTTTCTTT
CASSLRGVPTEAFF
>many|TRBV28|TRBD2|TRBJ2-1
TGTGCCAGCAGTCCTATAGCGGGAGGGTACTACAATGAGCAGTTCTTC
CASSPIAGGYYNEQFF
>many|TRBV12-3/TRBV12-4|TRBD2|TRBJ2-1
TGTGCCAGCATATTTAAATGGGGAGGGAATGAGCAGTTCTTC
CASIFKWGGNEQFF
>few|TRBV5-1|TRBD1|TRBJ2-7
TGCGCCAGCAGCTGGGACAGGGGTCCCTACGAGCAGTACTTC
CASSWDRGPYEQYF
>many|TRBV25-1|TRBD1|TRBJ1-1
TGTGCCAGCAAAGAGGGGGCCCAAGCTGAAGCTTTCTTT
CASKEGAQAEAFF
>many|TRBV20-1|TRBD2|TRBJ2-7
TGCAGTGCTGAGCGGGACGGGTCCTACGAGCAGTACTTC
CSAERDGSYEQYF
>few|TRBV28|-|TRBJ1-5
TGTGCCAGCAGTACGACGGGGGTGAGCAATCAGCCCCAGCATTTT
CASSTTGVSNQPQHF
>few|TRBV12-3/TRBV12-4|-|TRBJ2-3
TGTGCCAGCAGTTTGGGGGACCCGGGCACAGATACGCAGTATTTT
CASSLGDPGTDTQYF
>many|TRBV3-1|TRBD2|TRBJ2-3
TGTGCCAGCAGCCAAGATGTGGCTAGCGGTCGCACAGATACGCAGTATTTT
CASSQDVASGRTDTQYF
>many|TRBV20-1|-|TRBJ2-7
TGCAGTGCTAGATTAAGGCTATCCTACGAGCAGTACTTC
CSARLRLSYEQYF
>few|TRBV3-1|-|TRBJ2-3
TGTGCCAGCGGACAAAACACAGATACGCAGTATTTT
CASGQNTDTQYF
>-|TRBV25-1|-|TRBJ2-6
TGTGCCAGCAGTGATACCGGGGCCAACGTCCTGACTTTC
CASSDTGANVLTF
>-|TRBV27|TRBD1|TRBJ2-5
TGTGCCAGCAGTGCGTACAGGGGTGGGCAAGAGACCCAGTACTTC
CASSAYRGGQETQYF
>few|TRBV2|TRBD1|TRBJ2-3
TGTGCCAGCAAACGACAGGGGGCTACAGATACGCAGTATTTT
CASKRQGATDTQYF
>many|TRBV29-1|-|TRBJ2-7
TGCAGCGCTGGGCTTGGTCGAGAGCAGTACTTC
CSAGLGREQYF
>many|TRBV28|TRBD2|TRBJ2-1
TGTGCCAGTAGCGGGACCCCCAGCAATGAGCAGTTCTTC
CASSGTPSNEQFF
>few|TRBV7-9|TRBD2|TRBJ2-5
TGTGCCAGCAGCCCGGGGAGGGCGGGAGAGACCCAGTACTTC
CASSPGRAGETQYF
>many|TRBV5-1|-|TRBJ2-1
TGCGCCAGCAGCCCGGCGGGCCTTGGAGCTTTGGAGCAGTTCTTC
CASSPAGLGALEQFF
>many|TRBV20-1|TRBD1|TRBJ2-7
TGCAGTGCTAGGAGGGCAGGGGGTTCCTACGAGCAGTACTTC
CSARRAGGSYEQYF
>many|TRBV11-2|TRBD2|TRBJ2-1
TGTGCCAGCAGCCCACGGGACTACAACGGCAATGAGCAGTTCTTC
CASSPRDYNGNEQFF
>-|TRBV12-3/TRBV12-4|TRBD1|TRBJ2-5
TGTGCCAGCAGCCGGACAGGGTGCTGGGAGACCCAGTACTTC
CASSRTGCWETQYF
>many|TRBV29-1|TRBD1|TRBJ2-7
TGCAGCGTTGGGGGACAGGCAAGCTCCTACGAGCAGTACTTC
CSVGGQASSYEQYF
>-|TRBV3-1|-|TRBJ1-1
TGTGCCAGCAGCCGCCGGGACAAGAACACTGAAGCTTTCTTT
CASSRRDKNTEAFF
>many|TRBV3-1|-|TRBJ1-1
TGTGCCAGCAGCCAGCGAGGGCAGAACACTGAAGCTTTCTTT
CASSQRGQNTEAFF
>few|TRBV12-3/TRBV12-4|TRBD2|TRBJ2-1
TGTGCCAGCAGTTTAACGGGGGGGCCGTCCTATGAGCAGTTCTTC
CASSLTGGPSYEQFF
>many|TRBV6-1|-|TRBJ1-2
TGTGCCAGCGTAAGGGGCGCGTGGTATGGCTACACCTTC
CASVRGAWYGYTF
>many|TRBV4-3|-|TRBJ2-1
TGCGCCAGCAGCCAAGACAGGGGTAGGAATGAGCAGTTCTTC
CASSQDRGRNEQFF